The rows below give T cell receptor beta chains drawn from one sample of a study of T cells in Graves' hyperthyroidism and ophthalmopathy. TCRdb itself ran the multiplex PCR reads through MiXCR, one entry per CDR3 protein. The sample lists hundreds of thousands of distinct CDR3 sequences; over 11% were seen once. Sequencing input: blood. All receptors derive from a woman in her twenties or thirties with Graves' hyperthyroidism. The CDR3 runs from the conserved cysteine through the conserved F or W. Fields, in order: V gene, clone size, D gene, J gene, CDR3 DNA, CDR3 protein. The D gene is left open where the match is weak. Expanded clones get a size class; other rows say once, few or many, or leave the size out.

V: TRBV6-1
size: NA
D: NA
J: TRBJ2-7
DNA: TGTGCCAGCAGTGTGGGACAATACGAGCAGTACTTC
CDR3: CASSVGQYEQYF

V: TRBV25-1
size: many
D: NA
J: TRBJ2-1
DNA: TGTGCCAGCAGTGTGACAGACGCCGGGCAGTTCTTC
CDR3: CASSVTDAGQFF

V: TRBV28
size: many
D: NA
J: TRBJ2-2
DNA: TGTGCCAGCACCCCCTTCATGAACACCGGGGAGCTGTTTTTT
CDR3: CASTPFMNTGELFF

V: TRBV3-1
size: many
D: NA
J: TRBJ2-2
DNA: TGTGCCAGCAGCCAAGCCCCGGGTCAGGTTGCCGGGGAGCTGTTTTTT
CDR3: CASSQAPGQVAGELFF

V: TRBV29-1
size: few
D: NA
J: TRBJ2-5
DNA: TGCAGCGTTGACAGAGAAGAGACCCAGTACTTC
CDR3: CSVDREETQYF

V: TRBV11-2
size: many
D: TRBD1
J: TRBJ1-1
DNA: TGTGCCAGCAGCACCGACAGGGGAACTGAAGCTTTCTTT
CDR3: CASSTDRGTEAFF

V: TRBV24-1
size: few
D: NA
J: TRBJ2-3
DNA: TGTGCCACCAGTGATCGGGGGAGAAGCACAGATACGCAGTATTTT
CDR3: CATSDRGRSTDTQYF

V: TRBV11-2
size: many
D: NA
J: TRBJ2-5
DNA: TGTGCCAGCAGCTATAAGGACATAGGGACCCAGTACTTC
CDR3: CASSYKDIGTQYF

V: TRBV20-1
size: many
D: NA
J: TRBJ1-1
DNA: TGCAGTGCCCCCGGGACTGAAGCTTTCTTT
CDR3: CSAPGTEAFF

V: TRBV7-2
size: few
D: NA
J: TRBJ1-3
DNA: TGTGCCAGCAGCCCCGACGTACCCTCTGGAAACACCATATATTTT
CDR3: CASSPDVPSGNTIYF

V: TRBV2
size: many
D: NA
J: TRBJ2-7
DNA: TGTGCCAGCAGGGGTCTATCCTACGAGCAGTACTTC
CDR3: CASRGLSYEQYF

V: TRBV5-1
size: few
D: TRBD2
J: TRBJ2-7
DNA: TGTGCCAGCAGCTTACTAGCGCCGTCCTACGAGCAGTACTTC
CDR3: CASSLLAPSYEQYF

V: TRBV9
size: NA
D: NA
J: TRBJ1-2
DNA: TGTGCCTGCAGCGCGGACAGCTATGGCTACACCTTC
CDR3: CACSADSYGYTF

V: TRBV27
size: many
D: NA
J: TRBJ2-7
DNA: TGTGCCAGCAGGGCGAGCAGGGCCTACGAGCAGTACTTC
CDR3: CASRASRAYEQYF

V: TRBV28
size: large
D: TRBD1
J: TRBJ2-1
DNA: TGTGCCAGCAGTCCCGGGACAGGGTACGACAATGAGCAGTTCTTC
CDR3: CASSPGTGYDNEQFF